These T cell receptor beta chains were read from a single sample in a study of CD8 T cells in Susac syndrome. Each CDR3 protein is one row after TCRdb ran MiXCR on the immunoSEQ multiplex PCR reads. The sample has a few hundred thousand distinct CDR3 sequences, approximately 95% seen once. The sample taken for sequencing was CD4+ T cells from PBMCs. The receptors come from a human donor with multiple sclerosis. Each CDR3 is given with its conserved first and last residue. The D gene is left open where the match is weak. Part of the rows lack a size; the others show once, few, many or a class for expanded clones.

TRBV20-1	TRBJ2-1	.	.	CSARDWVARDTTNEQFF	TGCAGTGCTAGAGATTGGGTAGCTCGGGATACCACCAATGAGCAGTTCTTC
TRBV7-9	TRBJ2-5	.	.	CALGGETQYF	TGTGCCCTGGGTGGAGAGACCCAGTACTTC
TRBV7-3	TRBJ2-1	.	.	CASSLSNRQGGEQFF	TGTGCCAGCAGCCTTAGTAACCGACAGGGAGGTGAGCAGTTCTTC
TRBV20-1	TRBJ2-1	.	TRBD1	CSARDGQGAENEQFF	TGCAGTGCTAGAGATGGACAGGGGGCTGAGAATGAGCAGTTCTTC
TRBV24-1	TRBJ2-3	once	.	CATSSPRDGGTDTQYF	TGTGCCACCAGTTCACCTCGGGACGGAGGCACAGATACGCAGTATTTT
TRBV20-1	TRBJ2-1	.	TRBD2	CSAFPTSGFRNEQFF	TGCAGTGCCTTTCCGACTAGCGGCTTTCGGAATGAGCAGTTCTTC
TRBV20-1	TRBJ1-2	.	.	CSAKGTSSMGYTF	TGCAGTGCTAAAGGGACAAGCTCTATGGGCTACACCTTC
TRBV3-1	TRBJ2-1	.	TRBD1	CASSFHGQGGIYNEQFF	TGTGCCAGCAGCTTTCATGGACAGGGGGGGATATACAATGAGCAGTTCTTC
TRBV12-3/TRBV12-4	TRBJ2-3	.	TRBD2	CASSGTSGSPGTQYF	TGTGCCAGCAGTGGGACTAGCGGGTCCCCCGGAACGCAGTATTTT
TRBV12-3/TRBV12-4	TRBJ2-1	.	TRBD2	CASSLVAGVTTEQFF	TGTGCCAGCAGTTTAGTAGCGGGGGTTACAACTGAGCAGTTCTTC
TRBV20-1	TRBJ1-5	.	.	CSARDPGKRDQPQHF	TGCAGTGCTAGAGACCCGGGAAAGAGGGATCAGCCCCAGCATTTT
TRBV12-3/TRBV12-4	TRBJ2-7	.	TRBD1	CASSKGQGTYEQYF	TGTGCCAGCAGTAAAGGACAGGGGACCTACGAGCAGTACTTC
TRBV29-1	TRBJ1-1	.	.	CSGAREEAFF	TGCAGCGGAGCCCGGGAAGAAGCTTTCTTT
TRBV20-1	TRBJ1-5	.	TRBD1	CSARSRQGDQPQHF	TGCAGTGCTAGAAGTCGGCAGGGGGATCAGCCCCAGCATTTT
TRBV20-1	TRBJ2-1	.	.	CSARSLFNEQFF	TGCAGTGCGCGATCCCTCTTCAATGAGCAGTTCTTC
TRBV30	TRBJ1-1	.	.	CAWSVQVVTEAFF	TGTGCCTGGAGTGTACAGGTGGTGACTGAAGCTTTCTTT
TRBV30	TRBJ1-5	.	.	CAWSVGNGAEPQHF	TGTGCCTGGAGTGTGGGTAACGGCGCGGAGCCCCAGCATTTT
TRBV30	TRBJ2-7	.	.	CAWRGGRNEQYF	TGTGCCTGGAGAGGGGGGAGGAACGAGCAGTACTTC
TRBV29-1	TRBJ2-5	.	.	CRGGGAGPAETQYF	TGCAGAGGGGGAGGAGCGGGGCCCGCAGAGACCCAGTACTTC
TRBV6-5	TRBJ1-6	.	.	CASGRPSSYNSPLHF	TGTGCCAGCGGCCGCCCAAGCTCCTATAATTCACCCCTCCACTTT
TRBV7-9	TRBJ1-2	.	.	CASSLKGGFGYGYTF	TGTGCCAGCAGCTTAAAGGGGGGCTTCGGCTATGGCTACACCTTC
TRBV5-1	TRBJ2-1	.	TRBD2	CASSFGRLAGYNEQFF	TGCGCCAGCAGCTTTGGTCGGCTAGCGGGTTACAATGAGCAGTTCTTC
TRBV6-5	TRBJ2-3	once	.	CASSSHPSESDTQYF	TGTGCCAGCAGTTCCCACCCAAGCGAGTCAGATACGCAGTATTTT
TRBV10-3	TRBJ2-5	.	.	CAISEDSGWETQYF	TGTGCCATCAGTGAGGACAGTGGATGGGAGACCCAGTACTTC
TRBV30	TRBJ2-7	.	.	CAWRGVPYGEQYF	TGTGCCTGGAGGGGTGTCCCCTATGGCGAGCAGTACTTC
TRBV27	TRBJ2-7	once	.	CASSLAPGSRQYF	TGTGCCAGCAGTTTAGCGCCAGGGAGCCGGCAGTACTTC
TRBV20-1	TRBJ1-6	.	.	CSAPGPSPLHF	TGCAGTGCACCGGGACCTTCACCCCTCCACTTT
TRBV3-1	TRBJ2-7	.	.	CASSLGTFSYEQYF	TGTGCCAGCAGCTTGGGGACATTTTCCTACGAGCAGTACTTC
TRBV7-2	TRBJ2-5	.	.	CASSYTSGLRTQYF	TGTGCCAGCAGTTATACTTCAGGGCTCCGGACCCAGTACTTC
TRBV7-6	TRBJ2-5	.	.	CATRGGGTETQYF	TGTGCCACAAGGGGAGGGGGCACGGAGACCCAGTACTTC
TRBV30	TRBJ1-1	once	TRBD1	CAWRRQGNTEAFF	TGTGCCTGGAGGAGACAGGGAAACACTGAAGCTTTCTTT
TRBV27	TRBJ1-5	once	.	CASSLQGYSNQPQHF	TGTGCCAGCAGTTTACAGGGATATAGCAATCAGCCCCAGCATTTT
TRBV20-1	TRBJ1-2	.	TRBD1	CSASGPGQGAGGYTF	TGCAGTGCTAGCGGACCGGGACAGGGGGCGGGTGGCTACACCTTC
TRBV29-1	TRBJ2-5	.	TRBD2	CSVGLRLAKETQYF	TGCAGCGTTGGTCTAAGACTAGCTAAAGAGACCCAGTACTTC
TRBV27	TRBJ1-1	.	.	CASSLGGFKNTEAFF	TGTGCCAGCAGTTTGGGGGGCTTCAAGAACACTGAAGCTTTCTTT
TRBV27	TRBJ1-5	.	.	CASGRDAPGNQPQHF	TGTGCCAGCGGCCGGGACGCGCCTGGCAATCAGCCCCAGCATTTT
TRBV29-1	TRBJ2-7	.	.	CSFRDGAYEQYF	TGCAGCTTCCGGGACGGTGCCTACGAGCAGTACTTC